Only one count was recorded for the clone carrying this T cell receptor beta chain. The data stem from a study of T cell repertoires in ileal Crohn's disease. TCRdb's table, derived via immunoSEQ multiplex PCR, lists solely in-frame clones and lacks some. The sample has about 2,000 clones; roughly 90% are singletons. The germline V gene has CDR1 GTSNPN and CDR2 SVGIG (reference sequence). Unmatched junction bases numbered 10, after V lost 4 bases and J lost 5 bases. The CDR3 is made up of 14 amino acids. Time point: proximal margin of the surgical specimen (macroscopically non-inflamed). The V gene is TRBV30, the J gene TRBJ1-2; 7 bases are shared with TRBD1. The sample taken for sequencing was ileal tissue. The receptor's source is an adult with Crohn's disease. The CDR3 protein is CAWNKQGSGYGYTF. The CDR3 DNA follows: TGTGCCTGGAATAAACAGGGGAGTGGGTATGGCTACACCTTC.